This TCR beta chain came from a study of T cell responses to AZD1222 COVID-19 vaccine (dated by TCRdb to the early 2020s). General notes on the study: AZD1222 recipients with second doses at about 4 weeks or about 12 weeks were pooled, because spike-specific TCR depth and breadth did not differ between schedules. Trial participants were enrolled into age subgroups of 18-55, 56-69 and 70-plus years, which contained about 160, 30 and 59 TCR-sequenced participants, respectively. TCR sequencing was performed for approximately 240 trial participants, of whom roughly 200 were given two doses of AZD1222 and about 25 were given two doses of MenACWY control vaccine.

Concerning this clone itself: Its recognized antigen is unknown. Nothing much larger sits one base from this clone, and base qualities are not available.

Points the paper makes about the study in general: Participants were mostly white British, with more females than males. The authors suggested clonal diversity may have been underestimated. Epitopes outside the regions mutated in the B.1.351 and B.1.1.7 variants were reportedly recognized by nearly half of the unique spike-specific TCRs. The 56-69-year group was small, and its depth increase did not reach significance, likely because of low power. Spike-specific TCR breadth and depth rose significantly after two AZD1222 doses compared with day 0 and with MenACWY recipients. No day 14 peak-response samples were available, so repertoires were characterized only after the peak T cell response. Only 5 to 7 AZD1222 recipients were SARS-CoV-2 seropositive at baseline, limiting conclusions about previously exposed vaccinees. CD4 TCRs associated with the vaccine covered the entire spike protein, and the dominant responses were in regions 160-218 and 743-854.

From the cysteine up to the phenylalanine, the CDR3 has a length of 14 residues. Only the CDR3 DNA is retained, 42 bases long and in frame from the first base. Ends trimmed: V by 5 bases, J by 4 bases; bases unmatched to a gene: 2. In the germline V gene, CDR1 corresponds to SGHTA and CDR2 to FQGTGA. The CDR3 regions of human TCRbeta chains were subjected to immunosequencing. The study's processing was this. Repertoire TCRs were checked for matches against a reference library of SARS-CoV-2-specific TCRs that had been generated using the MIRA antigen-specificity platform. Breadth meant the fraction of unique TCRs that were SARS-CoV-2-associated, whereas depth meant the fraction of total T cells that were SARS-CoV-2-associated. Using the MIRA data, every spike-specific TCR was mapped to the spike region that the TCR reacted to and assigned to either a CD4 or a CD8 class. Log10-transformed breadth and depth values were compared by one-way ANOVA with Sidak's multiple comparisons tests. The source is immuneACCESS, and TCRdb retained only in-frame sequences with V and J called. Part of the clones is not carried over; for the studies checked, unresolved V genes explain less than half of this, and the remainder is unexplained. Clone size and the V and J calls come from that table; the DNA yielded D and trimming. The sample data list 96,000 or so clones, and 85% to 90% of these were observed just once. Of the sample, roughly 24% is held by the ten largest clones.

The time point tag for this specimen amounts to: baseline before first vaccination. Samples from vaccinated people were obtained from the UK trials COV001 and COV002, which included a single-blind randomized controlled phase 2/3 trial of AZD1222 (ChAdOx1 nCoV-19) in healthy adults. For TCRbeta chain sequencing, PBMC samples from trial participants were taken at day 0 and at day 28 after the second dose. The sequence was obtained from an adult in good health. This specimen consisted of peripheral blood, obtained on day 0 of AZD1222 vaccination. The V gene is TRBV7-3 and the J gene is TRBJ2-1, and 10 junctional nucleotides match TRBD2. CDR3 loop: CASSPAGGYNEQFF. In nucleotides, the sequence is TGTGCCAGCAGCCCAGCGGGAGGGTACAATGAGCAGTTCTTC.